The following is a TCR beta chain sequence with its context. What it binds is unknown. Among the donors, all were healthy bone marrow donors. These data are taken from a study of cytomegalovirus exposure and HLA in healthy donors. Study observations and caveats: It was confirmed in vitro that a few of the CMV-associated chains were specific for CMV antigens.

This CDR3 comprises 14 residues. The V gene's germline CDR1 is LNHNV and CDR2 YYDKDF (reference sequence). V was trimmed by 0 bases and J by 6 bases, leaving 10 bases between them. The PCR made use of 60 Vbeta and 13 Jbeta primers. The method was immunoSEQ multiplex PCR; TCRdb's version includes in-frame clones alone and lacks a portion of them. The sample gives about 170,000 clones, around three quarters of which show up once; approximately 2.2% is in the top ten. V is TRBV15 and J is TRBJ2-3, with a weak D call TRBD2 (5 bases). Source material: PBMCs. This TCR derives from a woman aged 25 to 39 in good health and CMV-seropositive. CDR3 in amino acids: CATSRDQPGDTQYF. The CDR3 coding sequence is TGTGCCACCAGCAGAGACCAACCGGGGGATACGCAGTATTTT.